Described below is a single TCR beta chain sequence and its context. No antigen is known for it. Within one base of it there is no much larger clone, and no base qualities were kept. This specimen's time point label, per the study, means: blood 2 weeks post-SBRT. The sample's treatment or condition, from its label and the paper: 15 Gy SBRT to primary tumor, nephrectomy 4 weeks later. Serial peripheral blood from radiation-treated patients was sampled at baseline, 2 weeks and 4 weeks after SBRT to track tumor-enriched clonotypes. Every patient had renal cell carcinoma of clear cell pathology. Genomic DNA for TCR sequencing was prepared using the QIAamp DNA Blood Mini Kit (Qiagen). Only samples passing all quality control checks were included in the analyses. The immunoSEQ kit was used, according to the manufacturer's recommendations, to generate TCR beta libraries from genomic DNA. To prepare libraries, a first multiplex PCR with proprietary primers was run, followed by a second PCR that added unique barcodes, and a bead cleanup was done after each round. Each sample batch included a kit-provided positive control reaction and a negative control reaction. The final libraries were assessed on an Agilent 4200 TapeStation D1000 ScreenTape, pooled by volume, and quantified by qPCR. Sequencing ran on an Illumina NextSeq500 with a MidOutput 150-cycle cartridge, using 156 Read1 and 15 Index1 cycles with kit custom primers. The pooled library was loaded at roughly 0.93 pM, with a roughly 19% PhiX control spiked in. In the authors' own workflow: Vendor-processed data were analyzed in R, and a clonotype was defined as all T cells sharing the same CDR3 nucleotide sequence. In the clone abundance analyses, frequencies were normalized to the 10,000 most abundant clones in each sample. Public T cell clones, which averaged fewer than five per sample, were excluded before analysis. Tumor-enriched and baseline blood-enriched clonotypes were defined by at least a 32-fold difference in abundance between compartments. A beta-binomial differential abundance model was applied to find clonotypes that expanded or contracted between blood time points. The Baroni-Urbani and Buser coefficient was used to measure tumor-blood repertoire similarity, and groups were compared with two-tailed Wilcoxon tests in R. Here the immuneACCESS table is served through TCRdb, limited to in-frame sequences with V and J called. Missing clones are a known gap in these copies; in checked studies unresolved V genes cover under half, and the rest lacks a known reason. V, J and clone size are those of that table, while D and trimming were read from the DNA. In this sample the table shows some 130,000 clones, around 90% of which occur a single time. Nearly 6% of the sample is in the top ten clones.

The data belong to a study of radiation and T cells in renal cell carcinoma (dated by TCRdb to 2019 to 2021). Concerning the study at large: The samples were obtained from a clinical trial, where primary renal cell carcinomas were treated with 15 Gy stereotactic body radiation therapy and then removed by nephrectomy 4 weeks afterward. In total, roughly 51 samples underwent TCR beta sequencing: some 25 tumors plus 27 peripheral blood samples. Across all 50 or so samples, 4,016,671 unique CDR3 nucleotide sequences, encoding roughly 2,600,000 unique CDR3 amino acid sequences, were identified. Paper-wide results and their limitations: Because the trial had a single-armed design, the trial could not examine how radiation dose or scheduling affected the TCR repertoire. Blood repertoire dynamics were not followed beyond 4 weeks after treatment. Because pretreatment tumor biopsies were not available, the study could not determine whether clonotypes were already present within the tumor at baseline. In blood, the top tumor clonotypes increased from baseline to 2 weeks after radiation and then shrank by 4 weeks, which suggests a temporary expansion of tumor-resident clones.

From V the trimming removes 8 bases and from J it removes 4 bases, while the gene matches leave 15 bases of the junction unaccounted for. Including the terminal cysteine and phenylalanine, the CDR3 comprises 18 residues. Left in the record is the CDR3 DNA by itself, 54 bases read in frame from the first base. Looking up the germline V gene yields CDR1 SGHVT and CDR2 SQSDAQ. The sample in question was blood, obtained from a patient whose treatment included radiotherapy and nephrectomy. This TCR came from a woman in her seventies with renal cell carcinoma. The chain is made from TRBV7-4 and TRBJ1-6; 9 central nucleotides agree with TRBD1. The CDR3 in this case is CASPPGAQGASYNSPLHF. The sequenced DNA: TGTGCCAGCCCCCCAGGAGCACAGGGGGCATCGTATAATTCACCCCTCCACTTT.